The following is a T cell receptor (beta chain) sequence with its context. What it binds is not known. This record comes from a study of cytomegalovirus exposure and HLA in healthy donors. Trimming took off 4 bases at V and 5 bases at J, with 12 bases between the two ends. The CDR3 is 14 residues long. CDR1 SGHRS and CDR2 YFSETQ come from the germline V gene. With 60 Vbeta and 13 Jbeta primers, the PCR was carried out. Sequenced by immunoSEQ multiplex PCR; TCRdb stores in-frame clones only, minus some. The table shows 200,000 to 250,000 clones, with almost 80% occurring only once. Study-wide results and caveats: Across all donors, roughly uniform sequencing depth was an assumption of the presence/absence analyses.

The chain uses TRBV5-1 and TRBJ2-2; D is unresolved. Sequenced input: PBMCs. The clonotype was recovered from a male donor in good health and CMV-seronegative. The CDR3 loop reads CASSPTTRTGELFF. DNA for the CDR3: TGCGCCAGCAGCCCTACGACAAGAACCGGGGAGCTGTTTTTT.